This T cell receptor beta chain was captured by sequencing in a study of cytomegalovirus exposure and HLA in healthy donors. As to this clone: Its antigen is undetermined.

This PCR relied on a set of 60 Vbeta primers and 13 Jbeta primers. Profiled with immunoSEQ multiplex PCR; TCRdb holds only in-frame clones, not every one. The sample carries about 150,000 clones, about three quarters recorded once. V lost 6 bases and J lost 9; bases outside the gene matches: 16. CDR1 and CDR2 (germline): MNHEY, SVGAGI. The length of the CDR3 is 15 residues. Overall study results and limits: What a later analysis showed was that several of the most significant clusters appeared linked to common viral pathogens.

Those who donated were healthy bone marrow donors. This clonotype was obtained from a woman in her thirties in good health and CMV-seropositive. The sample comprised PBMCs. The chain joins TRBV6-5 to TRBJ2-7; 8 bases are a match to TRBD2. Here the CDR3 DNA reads TGTGCCAGCAGCCGCGGCGTTGCGGGAGGACTCGGGCAGTACTTC. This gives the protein CASSRGVAGGLGQYF.